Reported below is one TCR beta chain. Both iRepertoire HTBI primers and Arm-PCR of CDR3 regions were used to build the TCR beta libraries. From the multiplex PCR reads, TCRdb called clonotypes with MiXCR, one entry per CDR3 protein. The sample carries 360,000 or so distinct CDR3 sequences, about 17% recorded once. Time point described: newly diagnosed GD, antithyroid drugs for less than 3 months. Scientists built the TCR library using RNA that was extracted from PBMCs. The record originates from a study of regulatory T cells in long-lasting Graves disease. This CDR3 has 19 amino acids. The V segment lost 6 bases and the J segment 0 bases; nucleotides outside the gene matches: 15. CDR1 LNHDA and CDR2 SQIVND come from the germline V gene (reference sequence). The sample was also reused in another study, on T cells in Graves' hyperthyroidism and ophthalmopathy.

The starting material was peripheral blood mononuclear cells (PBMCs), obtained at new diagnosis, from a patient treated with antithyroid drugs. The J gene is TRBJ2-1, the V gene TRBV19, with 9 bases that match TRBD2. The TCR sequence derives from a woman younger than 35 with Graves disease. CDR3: CASRTGQGGGVSSYNEQFF. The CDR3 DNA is TGTGCCAGTAGAACGGGTCAGGGCGGGGGGGTAAGCTCCTACAATGAGCAGTTCTTC. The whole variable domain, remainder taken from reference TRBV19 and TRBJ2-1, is DGGITQSPKYLFRKEGQNVTLSCEQNLNHDAMYWYRQDPGQGLRLIYYSQIVNDFQKGDIAEGYSVSREKKESFPLTVTSAQKNPTAFYLCASRTGQGGGVSSYNEQFFGPGTRLTVL.